Each of the 10 T cell receptor beta chains below was sequenced from the same sample in a study of blood T cells in healthy people across ages. Together with a sample-barcoded 5' primer, a J-beta primer mix was included in a second PCR lasting about 7 to 11 cycles. MiXCR, run by TCRdb on the 5' RACE reads, gives a single entry per CDR3 protein. Altogether about 1,000,000 distinct CDR3 sequences are present, under 45% being singletons, with the ten largest covering about 19%. The sequenced sample was blood. The receptors were sampled from an older woman in good health.

CDR3 nucleotide sequence: TGTGCCAGCAGCCAAGACCCGACTAGCGGAGACGTTCAAGAGACCCAGTACTTC. Translation gives CASSQDPTSGDVQETQYF. This chain uses TRBV4-2 with TRBJ2-5; 9 bases align to TRBD2. The germline V gene has CDR1 LGHNA and CDR2 YNFKEQ. CDR3 length: 18 residues. V lost 0 bases and J lost 2; bases outside the gene matches: 10.

CDR3 DNA: TGTGCCAGCAGCCGTCGCCCGCCCCCCTATGACAGGCCCGGGGAGCTGTTTTTT. It is translated as CASSRRPPPYDRPGELFF. The V and J genes are TRBV11-1 and TRBJ2-2; TRBD1 might be the D (6 bases). V gave up 5 bases and J gave up 6 bases, with 25 bases separating them. CDR3 size: 18 residues. CDR1 is SGHAT and CDR2 is FQDESV in the germline V gene (reference sequence).

This clonotype was recorded a few times. The gene calls are TRBV29-1 and TRBJ2-7; TRBD1 aligns across 11 bases. The CDR3 is 13 residues long. CDR1 and CDR2 from the germline V gene are SQVTM and ANQGSEA. The V gene end was trimmed by 5 bases and the J gene end by 3 bases; junction bases not matched to a gene: 3. CDR3 coding DNA: TGCAGCGTTACCGGGACAGGGGGCTACGAGCAGTACTTC. This sequence encodes CSVTGTGGYEQYF.

CDR3 sequence reads: CASSQGLAGLEQYF. The DNA for the CDR3 is TGTGCCAGCAGCCAGGGACTAGCGGGTCTCGAGCAGTACTTC. The chain uses TRBV3-1 and TRBJ2-7, with 12 bases lining up with TRBD2. This CDR3 is built from 14 residues. In germline, CDR1 is LGHDT, CDR2 YNNKEL (reference sequence). V shed 3 bases, J shed 6 bases, and the junction held 3 bases outside the gene matches.

The genes are TRBV25-1 and TRBJ1-2, with 9 bases aligning to TRBD1. The V gene end was trimmed by 4 bases and the J gene end by 8 bases; junction bases not matched to a gene: 5. In germline, CDR1 is MGHDK, CDR2 SYGVNS. The CDR3 has 13 residues. The CDR3 DNA reads TGTGCCAGCAGTGGGGGACAGGGATGGGGCTACACCTTC. Amino acid sequence: CASSGGQGWGYTF.

This clonotype appeared many times. J is TRBJ2-2 and V is TRBV4-2; D possibly matches TRBD1 or TRBD2 (5 bases each). CDR1 is LGHNA and CDR2 is YNFKEQ in the germline V gene. Deletions cut 5 bases from V and 4 bases from J, with 17 bases between. This CDR3 is built from 16 residues. The DNA of the CDR3 is TGTGCCAGCAGCGAAACAGCAGGGACCGCCACCGGGGAGCTGTTTTTT. Protein: CASSETAGTATGELFF.

This clonotype was observed a handful of times. V is TRBV15 and J is TRBJ2-5; tentatively, D is TRBD1 (5 bases). CDR1 is LNHNV and CDR2 is YYDKDF in the germline V gene (reference sequence). The CDR3 sequence is 14 residues long. V lost 6 bases and J lost 2, with 13 bases in between. CDR3 sequence: CATRGDSSQETQYF. In DNA form, the CDR3 reads TGTGCCACCAGGGGCGACAGCTCGCAAGAGACCCAGTACTTC.

The CDR3 region is CSARPGVGSYNEQFF. The CDR3 nucleotides read TGCAGTGCTAGACCAGGTGTGGGGTCCTACAATGAGCAGTTCTTC. The chain couples TRBV20-1 to TRBJ2-1; unclear D gene. Trimming shortened V by 2 bases and J by 1 base, and 12 bases separated the two germline ends. The CDR3 is made up of 15 amino acids. Germline values: CDR1 DFQATT, CDR2 SNEGSKA (reference sequence).

The CDR3 DNA sequence: TGTGCCAGCAGCTTAGAGGGGGTCCCCTCCTACGAGCAGTACTTC. Amino acids: CASSLEGVPSYEQYF. V and J are TRBV7-3 and TRBJ2-7; D is perhaps TRBD1 (6 bases). Per germline, CDR1 SGHTA and CDR2 FQGTGA. CDR3 length: 15 residues. V lost 2 bases to trimming and J lost 0 bases, with 11 bases between them.

The genes are TRBV28 and TRBJ2-1, with a tentative D call TRBD1 (6 bases). The end of the DNA fits TRBJ2-7 better, so the J call may be wrong. Germline CDR1 MDHEN, CDR2 SYDVKM. The CDR3 extends over 14 amino acids. The CDR3 coding sequence is TGTGCCAGCACCAGACAGGCTGCACCCTACGAGCAGTACTTC. Translation gives CASTRQAAPYEQYF.